This TCR beta chain was observed in a study of T-cell memory formation after mild COVID-19. Study-wide context: Largely donor-specific sequence clusters came from two donors. Notes on the study in general: Day 37-peaking second-wave clones had unconfirmed SARS-CoV-2 specificity. Clones shrinking between day 15 and 85 showed a balanced CD4/CD8 split, and those that grew later tilted toward CD4+.

TCRdb independently ran MiXCR on the 5' RACE reads; one entry per CDR3 protein. The data show fewer than 300,000 distinct CDR3 sequences, with 16% seen just once and around 20% held by the top ten. Germline values: CDR1 DFQATT, CDR2 SNEGSKA (reference sequence). CDR3 length equals 15 residues. V lost 3 bases to trimming and J lost 0 bases; unmatched junction nucleotides: 4. Note on this clonotype: Its antigen is unidentified.

Sequenced: PBMCs or a T cell subset sorted from them (not recorded which). The TCR originated in a man younger than 35 who had mild COVID-19 (a few samples of this study predate the infection). Cell type and time point are not known. This chain uses TRBV20-1 with TRBJ2-3; TRBD2 aligns across 9 bases. For the CDR3, the DNA is TGCAGTGCTAGCTCCCTAGCGGGGAGCACAGATACGCAGTATTTT. This sequence encodes CSASSLAGSTDTQYF.